The 4 T cell receptor beta chains reported below all come from one sample, sequenced in a study of radiotherapy plus CTLA-4 blockade in lung cancer. Data came from immunoSEQ multiplex PCR; TCRdb stores just in-frame clones and leaves some out. The profile shows approximately 47,000 clones, roughly 80% of them singletons. Sample: peripheral blood, taken from a patient treated with radiotherapy plus ipilimumab. The receptors come from a human donor with non-small cell lung cancer who had stable disease on radiotherapy plus ipilimumab.

This CDR3 reads CAWSSRGIRTDTQYF. In DNA, the CDR3 is TGTGCCTGGAGTTCCAGGGGTATCCGCACAGATACGCAGTATTTT. The V gene is TRBV30, the J gene TRBJ2-3; D perhaps matches TRBD1 (6 bases). The V and J ends lost 2 bases and 1 base respectively, with 13 bases between them. The CDR3 has 15 amino acids. The germline V gene has CDR1 GTSNPN and CDR2 SVGIG (reference sequence). Looking up the rest from reference TRBV30 and TRBJ2-3 gives the full variable domain: SQTIHQWPATLVQPVGSPLSLECTVEGTSNPNLYWYRQAAGRGLQLLFYSVGIGQISSEVPQNLSASRPQDRQFILSSKKLLLSDSGFYLCAWSSRGIRTDTQYFGPGTRLTVL.

The gene calls are TRBV5-1 and TRBJ2-2; TRBD2 might be the D (6 bases). This CDR3 is 16 amino acids long. Trimming took 1 base from V and 1 from J, leaving 11 bases between them. Germline values: CDR1 SGHRS, CDR2 YFSETQ. The CDR3 DNA reads TGCGCCAGCAGCTTGTTGACCGGGGGGAACACCGGGGAGCTGTTTTTT. Its protein is CASSLLTGGNTGELFF.

The chain joins TRBV7-3 to TRBJ2-1, with 11 bases aligning to TRBD2. V lost 1 base and J lost 2; bases outside the gene matches: 1. Germline V gene data show CDR1 as SGHTA and CDR2 as FQGTGA. CDR3 length: 16 amino acids. In DNA, the CDR3 is TGTGCCAGCAGCTTAAATAGCGGGAGGGCCTACAATGAGCAGTTCTTC. As protein: CASSLNSGRAYNEQFF.

This chain joins TRBV15 and TRBJ2-2; a weak D match, TRBD2 (5 bases). The CDR3 is 15 amino acids. Trimming pared 1 base from V and 5 bases from J, leaving 11 bases between. Germline V lookup: CDR1 LNHNV, CDR2 YYDKDF (reference sequence). As DNA, the CDR3 is TGTGCCACCAGCAGAGTGCTAGCCGATACCGGGGAGCTGTTTTTT. Its protein product is CATSRVLADTGELFF.